Listed below are T cell receptor beta chains from one sample, sequenced in a study of T-cell memory formation after mild COVID-19. TCRdb processed the 5' RACE reads anew with MiXCR; each CDR3 protein has one entry. This table holds 500,000 to 650,000 distinct CDR3 sequences, roughly a fifth found once. The sample consisted of PBMCs or a T cell subset sorted from them (not recorded which). Every receptor here comes from an adult woman who had mild COVID-19 (a few samples of this study predate the infection). Cell type and time point are not known. CDR3s include the opening cysteine and the closing phenylalanine or tryptophan. The order of the fields is D gene, clone size, J gene, CDR3 length, V gene, CDR3 DNA, CDR3 protein. The D gene is left open where the match is weak. Clone sizes are given selectively: once, few, many, or a class where the clone is expanded.

TRBD1 | . | TRBJ1-2 | 14 | TRBV5-1 | TGCGCCAGCAGCTTGGAGGACAGGAGGGGTGGCTACACCTTC | CASSLEDRRGGYTF
TRBD1 | . | TRBJ2-7 | 14 | TRBV29-1 | TGCAGCGTTACTGACAGGGTTTTTGGGGTAAAGCAGTACTTC | CSVTDRVFGVKQYF
. | . | TRBJ1-5 | 14 | TRBV6-5 | TGTGCCAGCAGTTACCGGGGGTACAATCAGCCCCAGCATTTT | CASSYRGYNQPQHF
. | . | TRBJ2-1 | 14 | TRBV20-1 | TGCAGTGCTAGAGATCGGGTTACCTACAATGAGCAGTTCTTC | CSARDRVTYNEQFF
. | . | TRBJ2-1 | 16 | TRBV7-8 | TGTGCCAGCAGCTTACTAGCGATAAGCTCCTACAATGAGCAGTTCTTC | CASSLLAISSYNEQFF
. | few | TRBJ1-2 | 12 | TRBV2 | TGTGCCAGCAGTGATCCGACAGGCGGCTACACCTTC | CASSDPTGGYTF
TRBD1 | . | TRBJ2-2 | 17 | TRBV5-1 | TGCGCCAGCAGCCAGCATACGGGACAGCAGAACACCGGGGAGCTGTTTTTT | CASSQHTGQQNTGELFF
. | . | TRBJ1-1 | 13 | TRBV6-6 | TGTGCCAGCAGTTGGACAGACTCCACTGAAGCTTTCTTT | CASSWTDSTEAFF
. | few | TRBJ1-2 | 12 | TRBV25-1 | TGTGCCAGCAAGGGCGATTCGTATGGCTACACCTTC | CASKGDSYGYTF
. | . | TRBJ1-5 | 14 | TRBV2 | TGTGCCAGCAGGGGGAGAAGCCCTCATCAGCCCCAGCATTTT | CASRGRSPHQPQHF
TRBD2 | few | TRBJ2-7 | 17 | TRBV6-2/TRBV6-3 | TGTGCCAGCAGTTACAGGACTAGCGGGATAACCTTCTACGAGCAGTACTTC | CASSYRTSGITFYEQYF
. | few | TRBJ2-5 | 13 | TRBV20-1 | TGCAGTGCTGGGCCAGGGCACCGGAGGGCCCAGTACTTC | CSAGPGHRRAQYF
. | . | TRBJ2-3 | 15 | TRBV7-3 | TGTGCCAGCAGCGATAGAGGGGGGGCCTCAGATACGCAGTATTTT | CASSDRGGASDTQYF
TRBD1 | few | TRBJ2-3 | 18 | TRBV3-1 | TGTGCCAGCAGCCAAGGGGGAACCATAGACAGGGCAAGAGATACGCAGTATTTT | CASSQGGTIDRARDTQYF
TRBD1 | few | TRBJ2-7 | 15 | TRBV14 | TGTGCCAGCAGCCAAGGACAGGGGCCAAACTACGAGCAGTACTTC | CASSQGQGPNYEQYF
. | many | TRBJ2-2 | 15 | TRBV25-1 | TGTGCCAGCAGTGGTCGAGGGGCGGACACCGGGGAGCTGTTTTTT | CASSGRGADTGELFF
. | . | TRBJ1-1 | 12 | TRBV30 | TGTGCCTGCCGAGACCGACAGCCTGGGGCTTTCTTT | CACRDRQPGAFF
. | few | TRBJ2-1 | 15 | TRBV30 | TGTGCCTGGAGTGGATCAGCGTTTTCCTACAATGAGCAGTTCTTC | CAWSGSAFSYNEQFF
TRBD1 | . | TRBJ1-5 | 15 | TRBV5-6 | TGTGCCAGCAGCGTGGCAGGGGGAGGCAATCAGCCCCAGCATTTT | CASSVAGGGNQPQHF
TRBD1 | few | TRBJ1-1 | 16 | TRBV18 | TGTGCCAGCTCACCACCGACAGGGCGGGGGGACACTGAAGCTTTCTTT | CASSPPTGRGDTEAFF
TRBD1 | . | TRBJ2-1 | 17 | TRBV4-1 | TGCGCCAGCAGCCAAGGATACATGGGCAGGGGGAAGAATGAGCAGTTCTTC | CASSQGYMGRGKNEQFF
. | . | TRBJ2-1 | 12 | TRBV5-6 | TGTGCCAGCAGCTTGTTCCGCAATGAGCAGTTCTTC | CASSLFRNEQFF
. | . | TRBJ1-5 | 15 | TRBV2 | TGTGCCAGCAGTGAGGACAGATGGGGCAATCAGCCCCAGCATTTT | CASSEDRWGNQPQHF
. | few | TRBJ2-3 | 15 | TRBV7-8 | TGTGCCAGCAGCTCCCCTAGGGGAAGCACAGATACGCAGTATTTT | CASSSPRGSTDTQYF
TRBD2 | few | TRBJ2-3 | 17 | TRBV20-1 | TGCAGTGCTAGAGATGGTCGGGGCGGGAGGGCCTCAGATACGCAGTATTTT | CSARDGRGGRASDTQYF
TRBD2 | few | TRBJ2-7 | 15 | TRBV20-1 | TGCAGTGCTAGATCCCGGGATCGGGGGGACTACGAGCAGTACTTC | CSARSRDRGDYEQYF
TRBD2 | . | TRBJ2-1 | 14 | TRBV19 | TGTGCCAGTAGCATCATAGCGGGAGTTGATGAGCAGTTCTTC | CASSIIAGVDEQFF
. | . | TRBJ1-1 | 14 | TRBV11-3 | TGTGCCAGCAGCCGGACAGAGTTGAACACTGAAGCTTTCTTT | CASSRTELNTEAFF
. | . | TRBJ2-7 | 16 | TRBV7-6 | TGTGCCAGCAGCTTATCTGCACAGGGAGGTTTGGGCGAGCAGTACTTC | CASSLSAQGGLGEQYF
TRBD1 | . | TRBJ1-2 | 13 | TRBV3-1 | TGTGCCAGCAGCCAACAGGGGGCAGGGGGCTACACCTTC | CASSQQGAGGYTF
. | . | TRBJ1-3 | 15 | TRBV6-2/TRBV6-3 | TGTGCCAGCAGTTACCGTAGGGGAGCTGGAAACACCATATATTTT | CASSYRRGAGNTIYF
. | . | TRBJ1-1 | 16 | TRBV7-9 | TGTGCCAGCAGCCCCCGACAGGTCGACATGAACACTGAAGCTTTCTTT | CASSPRQVDMNTEAFF
. | . | TRBJ1-4 | 13 | TRBV7-9 | TGTGCCAGCAGCTTAGTAGTCCCGGAGGAACTTTTTTTT | CASSLVVPEELFF
. | once | TRBJ2-1 | 16 | TRBV5-4 | TGTGCCAGCAGTCCCGTGGAGGGACAATCCTACAATGAGCAGTTCTTC | CASSPVEGQSYNEQFF
. | many | TRBJ2-5 | 11 | TRBV29-1 | TGCAGCGTTGTAGTCTCCGAGACCCAGTACTTC | CSVVVSETQYF
TRBD2 | few | TRBJ2-1 | 14 | TRBV7-2 | TGTGCCGGCCAAGCGGGAGGGTCGTACAATGAGCAGTTCTTC | CAGQAGGSYNEQFF
TRBD1 | . | TRBJ2-5 | 19 | TRBV7-6 | TGTGCCAGCAGCTTAGCGAGGGCTGGGGGACAGACGCCCGGGGAGACCCAGTACTTC | CASSLARAGGQTPGETQYF
TRBD1 | . | TRBJ2-6 | 16 | TRBV20-1 | TGCAGTGCTGGGACAGGGGGCTTCTCTGGGGCCAACGTCCTGACTTTC | CSAGTGGFSGANVLTF
. | few | TRBJ1-1 | 13 | TRBV7-9 | TGTGCCAGCAGCTTATCAGGGTCCGCTGAAGCTTTCTTT | CASSLSGSAEAFF
TRBD2 | few | TRBJ2-7 | 13 | TRBV6-2/TRBV6-3 | TGTGCCGGGTCGGGCGGGAGTAGCTACGAGCAGTACTTC | CAGSGGSSYEQYF
. | . | TRBJ2-1 | 14 | TRBV3-1 | TGTGCCAGCAGCCAAGAACTAGTCTACAATGAGCAGTTCTTC | CASSQELVYNEQFF
TRBD2 | . | TRBJ2-2 | 14 | TRBV10-2 | TGCGCAGTGGGCGGGAGGCCGAACACCGGGGAGCTGTTTTTT | CAVGGRPNTGELFF